This entry lists 3 T cell receptor beta chains sequenced from one sample in a study of cytomegalovirus exposure and HLA in healthy donors. Researchers ran the PCR with 60 Vbeta and 13 Jbeta primers. The assay was immunoSEQ multiplex PCR, and TCRdb's table has in-frame clones only and misses some. Its table lists around 34,000 clones. The sequenced sample consisted of PBMCs. The receptors come from a middle-aged woman in good health and CMV-seropositive.

As to this clone: The same CDR3 can be traced to other DNA sequences in this sample. This chain links TRBV2 with TRBJ1-2; D perhaps matches TRBD1 (6 bases). V lost 5 bases, J lost 2 bases, and 9 bases lay in between. The germline CDR1 and CDR2 sequences are SNHLY and FYNNEI. This CDR3 is built from 13 residues. The CDR3 loop reads CASSTDRNYGYTF. The CDR3 bases are TGTGCCAGCAGTACGGACAGAAACTATGGCTACACCTTC.

The V gene is TRBV9, the J gene TRBJ2-3; TRBD2 matches 10 bases. J was trimmed by 1 base and V by 1 base; bases with no gene match: 9. The CDR3 consists of 18 residues. Germline V lookup: CDR1 SGDLS, CDR2 YYNGEE. The chain's CDR3 is CASSVNLASGGGTDTQYF. As DNA, the CDR3 is TGTGCCAGCAGCGTAAATCTCGCTAGCGGGGGTGGCACAGATACGCAGTATTTT.

The chain employs TRBV15 and TRBJ2-1; maybe TRBD2 (6 bases). The CDR3 loop spans 15 amino acids. With 0 bases removed from V and 4 bases from J, the gap between germline ends came to 10 bases. In germline, CDR1 is LNHNV, CDR2 YYDKDF (reference sequence). CDR3 sequence: CATSRELALYNEQFF. The CDR3 DNA sequence: TGTGCCACCAGCAGAGAGCTAGCGCTTTACAATGAGCAGTTCTTC.